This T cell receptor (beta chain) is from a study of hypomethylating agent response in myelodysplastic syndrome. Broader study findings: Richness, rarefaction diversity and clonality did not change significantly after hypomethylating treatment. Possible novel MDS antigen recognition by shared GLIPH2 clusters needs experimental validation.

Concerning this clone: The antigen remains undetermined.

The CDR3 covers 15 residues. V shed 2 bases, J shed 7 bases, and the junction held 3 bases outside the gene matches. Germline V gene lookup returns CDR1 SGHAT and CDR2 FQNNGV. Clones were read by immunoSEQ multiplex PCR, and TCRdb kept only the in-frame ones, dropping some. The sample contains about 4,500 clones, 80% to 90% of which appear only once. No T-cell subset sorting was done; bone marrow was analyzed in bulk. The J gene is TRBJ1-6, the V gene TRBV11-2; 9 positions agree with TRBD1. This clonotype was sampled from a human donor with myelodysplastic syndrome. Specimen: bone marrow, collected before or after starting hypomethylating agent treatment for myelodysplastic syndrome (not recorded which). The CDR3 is CASSLIGTGNSPLHF. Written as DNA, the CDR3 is TGTGCCAGCAGCTTAATCGGGACAGGGAATTCACCCCTCCACTTT.